These 16 T cell receptor beta chains originate from one sample sequenced in a study of yellow fever vaccine responses in identical twins. TCRdb independently ran MiXCR on the RT-PCR reads; one entry per CDR3 protein. The sample includes approximately 1,500 distinct CDR3 sequences, less than 7% of them seen just once. Source: T cells from blood (PBMCs), unsorted or a sorted subset (not recorded which), taken before or after yellow fever vaccination (not recorded which). Source of these receptors: a woman aged 18-29 years who received the yellow fever vaccine.

By its share, this clonotype is medium-sized. This chain connects TRBV11-1 to TRBJ2-7; 11 bases align to TRBD1. J lost 6 bases, V lost 5 bases, and 9 bases had no gene match. Germline CDR1 is SGHAT and CDR2 is FQDESV (reference sequence). The CDR3 contains 15 residues. The DNA for the CDR3 is TGTGCCAGCAGCCCGCCGGACAGGGGGCCTCTCGAGCAGTACTTC. This translates into CASSPPDRGPLEQYF.

In its sample, this clonotype ranks as large. The V and J genes are TRBV6-4 and TRBJ1-1; 10 bases match TRBD1. The CDR3 is 16 amino acids. Trimming at V came to 2 bases and at J to 0 bases, leaving 3 bases not matched to a gene. Germline CDR1 and CDR2: MRHNA and SNTAGT. This CDR3 is CASSDPGTGVNTEAFF. The CDR3 bases are TGTGCCAGCAGTGACCCCGGGACAGGGGTGAACACTGAAGCTTTCTTT.

This clonotype counts as large. The gene calls are TRBV6-2 or TRBV6-3 and TRBJ1-2; no definite D call. V gave up 1 base and J gave up 6 bases, with 9 bases separating them. Germline CDR1 MNHEY, CDR2 SVGEGT. The CDR3 length is 13 residues. The CDR3 spells CASSYFRGDGYTF. The CDR3 nucleotides read TGTGCCAGCAGTTACTTCCGGGGAGATGGCTACACCTTC.

The CDR3 sequence is CASSYGTGVGYEQYF. The DNA of the CDR3 is TGTGCCAGCAGCTACGGGACAGGGGTGGGCTACGAGCAGTACTTC. The chain is built from TRBV11-1 and TRBJ2-7; 10 nucleotides line up with TRBD1. The CDR3 has 15 residues. Germline V gene sequence: CDR1 SGHAT, CDR2 FQDESV (reference sequence). Trimming took 4 bases from V and 3 from J; bases not matched to a gene: 6.

By proportion, this clonotype is large. The chain has TRBV29-1 and TRBJ2-7; possible D gene TRBD2, 5 bases. Per the germline V gene, CDR1 is SQVTM and CDR2 is ANQGSEA. This CDR3 is 13 amino acids long. V dropped 4 bases and J dropped 1 base, with 11 bases sitting between them. CDR3 in DNA: TGCAGCGTTGGAGGAGGTATTTCCTACGAGCAGTACTTC. Encoded protein: CSVGGGISYEQYF.

V usage is TRBV7-2 and J usage is TRBJ2-7, with 10 bases identical to TRBD1. V shed 2 bases and J 6 bases; nucleotides not matched to a gene: 4. CDR1 SGHTA and CDR2 FQGNSA come from the germline V gene. This CDR3 has 14 residues. The CDR3 loop is CASSLHRDRGEQYF. In DNA, the CDR3 is TGTGCCAGCAGCTTACACCGGGACAGGGGCGAGCAGTACTTC.

The chain links TRBV12-3 or TRBV12-4 to TRBJ2-7, with 10 bases aligning to TRBD1. The CDR3 is 13 amino acids. V was clipped by 5 bases and J by 6 bases; unmatched bases: 4. As DNA, the CDR3 is TGTGCCAGCAGTCCGACAGGGGGCCTCGAGCAGTACTTC. It codes for CASSPTGGLEQYF.

This clonotype is termed medium-sized. The chain recombines TRBV29-1 with TRBJ2-3; possible D gene TRBD1, 6 bases. CDR1 is SQVTM and CDR2 is ANQGSEA in the germline V gene. V was pared by 4 bases and J by 1 base, with 21 bases between. The length of the CDR3 is 17 residues. CDR3: CSVGARRPGEGTDTQYF. CDR3 sequence (DNA): TGCAGCGTTGGCGCCCGTAGACCAGGGGAAGGCACAGATACGCAGTATTTT.

Sample share makes this clonotype medium-sized (0.01 to 0.1%). The genes are TRBV5-1 and TRBJ2-7, with D possibly matching TRBD2 (5 bases). Trimming shortened V by 2 bases and J by 2 bases, and 11 bases separated the two germline ends. CDR1 and CDR2 (germline): SGHRS, YFSETQ. This CDR3 has 14 residues. The CDR3 here is CASSLAEAAYEQYF. The CDR3 DNA reads as TGCGCCAGCAGCTTAGCGGAGGCCGCCTACGAGCAGTACTTC.

Sample share makes this clonotype medium-sized. The chain employs TRBV11-3 and TRBJ2-7; possibly TRBD1 or TRBD2 for D (5 bases each). V was clipped by 8 bases and J by 2 bases, with 16 bases between them. The CDR3 consists of 14 residues. Germline V gene data show CDR1 as SGHNT and CDR2 as YENEEA. CDR3 sequence (DNA): TGTGCCAGCGGGGCCGGGGTACAAGCCTACGAGCAGTACTTC. Its protein product is CASGAGVQAYEQYF. The complete variable domain, with remaining parts taken from reference TRBV11-3 and TRBJ2-7, reads EAGVVQSPRYKIIEKKQPVAFWCNPISGHNTLYWYLQNLGQGPELLIRYENEEAVDDSQLPKDRFSAERLKGVDSTLKIQPAELGDSAVYLCASGAGVQAYEQYFGPGTRLTVT.

This clonotype was counted only a few times. V is TRBV10-3 and J is TRBJ2-5; no firm D call. CDR1 ENHRY and CDR2 SYGVKD come from the germline V gene. Trimming took 2 bases from V and 5 from J, leaving 3 bases between them. The CDR3 totals 11 residues. The CDR3 DNA is TGTGCCATCAGTGAGCTCGAGACCCAGTACTTC. Translating it yields CAISELETQYF.

This clonotype was counted between two and nine times. The genes are TRBV29-1 and TRBJ1-4, with a weak D call TRBD1 (5 bases). V was clipped by 5 bases and J by 8 bases, with 15 bases between them. The CDR3 runs to 13 residues. Germline loops: CDR1 SQVTM, CDR2 ANQGSEA. The CDR3 loop is CSVWGEKGEKLFF. DNA of the CDR3: TGCAGCGTTTGGGGGGAGAAAGGAGAAAAACTGTTTTTT.

CDR3 in amino acids: CATSRDGTVQGYTF. DNA for the CDR3: TGTGCCACCAGCAGAGACGGGACAGTCCAGGGCTACACCTTC. The chain combines TRBV15 with TRBJ1-2; 7 nucleotides agree with TRBD1. This CDR3 contains 14 residues. Unmatched junction bases numbered 6, after V lost 0 bases and J lost 8 bases. The germline V gene encodes CDR1 LNHNV and CDR2 YYDKDF (reference sequence).

This clonotype is judged medium-sized. The chain links TRBV14 to TRBJ2-7; tentatively, D is TRBD2 (6 bases). V was pared by 1 base and J by 4 bases, with 11 bases between. This CDR3 spans 14 amino acids. CDR1 SGHDN and CDR2 FVKESK come from the germline V gene. The CDR3 DNA reads TGTGCCAGCAGCCAAGGGTTTGGGACTTACGAGCAGTACTTC. This codes for CASSQGFGTYEQYF.

This clonotype counts as medium-sized. The chain links TRBV19 to TRBJ2-7; D may be TRBD1 (6 bases). V was clipped by 6 bases and J by 0 bases, with 15 bases between them. This CDR3 is built from 15 residues. Germline CDR1 is LNHDA and CDR2 is SQIVND (reference sequence). The CDR3 here is CASSDGQWPSYEQYF. The CDR3 nucleotides are TGTGCCAGTAGCGACGGACAGTGGCCCTCCTACGAGCAGTACTTC.

This clonotype has just a few counts. This chain joins TRBV11-3 and TRBJ1-2; D is undetermined. V was trimmed by 2 bases and J by 6 bases, leaving 25 bases between them. CDR1 is SGHNT, CDR2 YENEEA, per germline. The CDR3 totals 18 residues. CDR3 sequence reads: CASSLPGGSTRAYNGYTF. The DNA for the CDR3 is TGTGCCAGCAGCTTACCAGGTGGCAGCACCCGGGCATATAATGGCTACACCTTC.